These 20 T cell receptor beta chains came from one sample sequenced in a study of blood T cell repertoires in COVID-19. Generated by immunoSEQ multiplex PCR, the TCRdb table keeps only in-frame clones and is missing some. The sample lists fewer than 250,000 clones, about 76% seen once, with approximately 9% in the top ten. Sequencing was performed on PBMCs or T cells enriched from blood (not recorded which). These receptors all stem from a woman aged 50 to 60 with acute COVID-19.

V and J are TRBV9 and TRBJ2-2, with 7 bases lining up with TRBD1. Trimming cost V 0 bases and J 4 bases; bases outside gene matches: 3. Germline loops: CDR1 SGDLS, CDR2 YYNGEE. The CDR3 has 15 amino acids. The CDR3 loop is CASSVGQGSTGELFF. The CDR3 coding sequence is TGTGCCAGCAGCGTAGGACAGGGTAGCACCGGGGAGCTGTTTTTT.

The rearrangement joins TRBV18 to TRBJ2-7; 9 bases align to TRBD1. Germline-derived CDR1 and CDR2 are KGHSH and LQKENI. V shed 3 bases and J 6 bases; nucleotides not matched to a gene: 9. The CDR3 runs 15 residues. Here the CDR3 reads CASSPTTRQGGEQYF. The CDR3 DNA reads TGTGCCAGCTCACCTACAACTCGACAGGGGGGCGAGCAGTACTTC.

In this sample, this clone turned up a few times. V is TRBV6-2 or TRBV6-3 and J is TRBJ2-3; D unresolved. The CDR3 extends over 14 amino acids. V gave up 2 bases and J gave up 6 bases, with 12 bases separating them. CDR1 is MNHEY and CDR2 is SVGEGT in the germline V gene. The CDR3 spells CASSYPRRPDTQYF. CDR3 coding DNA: TGTGCCAGCAGTTACCCTAGGCGACCGGATACGCAGTATTTT.

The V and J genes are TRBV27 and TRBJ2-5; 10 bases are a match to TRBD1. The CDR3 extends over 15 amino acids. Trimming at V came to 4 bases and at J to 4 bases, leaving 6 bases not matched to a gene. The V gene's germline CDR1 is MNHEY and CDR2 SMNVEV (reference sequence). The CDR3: CASSYLGDRGETQYF. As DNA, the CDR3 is TGTGCCAGCAGTTATCTAGGGGACAGGGGAGAGACCCAGTACTTC.

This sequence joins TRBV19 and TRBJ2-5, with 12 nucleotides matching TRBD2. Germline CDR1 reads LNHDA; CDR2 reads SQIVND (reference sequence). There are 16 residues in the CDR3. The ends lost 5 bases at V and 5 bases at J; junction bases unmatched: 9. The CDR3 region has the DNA TGTGCCAGTAGTTCACAGACTAGCGGGGGAATGGAGACCCAGTACTTC. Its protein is CASSSQTSGGMETQYF.

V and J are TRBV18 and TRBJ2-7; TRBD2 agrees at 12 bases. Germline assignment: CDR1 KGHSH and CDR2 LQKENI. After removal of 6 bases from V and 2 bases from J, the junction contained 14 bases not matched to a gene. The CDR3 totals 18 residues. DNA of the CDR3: TGTGCCAGCTCCCAAGGACTAGCGGGATTCGGGAACACCTACGAGCAGTACTTC. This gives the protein CASSQGLAGFGNTYEQYF. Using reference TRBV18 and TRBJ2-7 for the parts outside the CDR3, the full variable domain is NAGVMQNPRHLVRRRGQEARLRCSPMKGHSHVYWYRQLPEEGLKFMVYLQKENIIDESGMPKERFSAEFPKEGPSILRIQQVVRGDSAAYFCASSQGLAGFGNTYEQYFGPGTRLTVT.

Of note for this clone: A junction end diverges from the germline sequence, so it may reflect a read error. The CDR3 protein is CSGLDTGGYSEQFF. The CDR3 DNA reads TGCAGCGGCTTAGACACCGGGGGGTACAGTGAGCAGTTCTTC. This chain joins TRBV29-1 and TRBJ2-1; 7 nucleotides align to TRBD2. CDR1 and CDR2 (germline): SQVTM, ANQGSEA. This CDR3 comprises 14 residues.

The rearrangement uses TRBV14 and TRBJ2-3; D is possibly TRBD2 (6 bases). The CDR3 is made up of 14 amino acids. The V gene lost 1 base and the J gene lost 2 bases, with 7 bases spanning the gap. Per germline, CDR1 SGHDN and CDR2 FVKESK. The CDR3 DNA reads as TGTGCCAGCAGCCAAGGCGGGGCCACAGATACGCAGTATTTT. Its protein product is CASSQGGATDTQYF.

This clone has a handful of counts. The DNA of the CDR3 is TGTGCCAACTTCGGGGCCAGGGGGCGCACAAAGGATAACGAGCAGTACTTC. Protein product: CANFGARGRTKDNEQYF. This rearrangement joins TRBV6-4 to TRBJ2-7; 8 bases fit TRBD1. V dropped 10 bases and J dropped 5; count of bases not matched to a gene: 22. CDR1 MRHNA and CDR2 SNTAGT come from the germline V gene. CDR3 length equals 17 residues.

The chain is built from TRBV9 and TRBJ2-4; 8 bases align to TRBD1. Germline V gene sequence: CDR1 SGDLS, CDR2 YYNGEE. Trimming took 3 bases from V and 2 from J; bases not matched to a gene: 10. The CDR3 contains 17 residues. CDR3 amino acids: CASSADLTGATKNIQYF. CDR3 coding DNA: TGTGCCAGCAGCGCAGACCTGACAGGGGCGACCAAAAACATTCAGTACTTC.

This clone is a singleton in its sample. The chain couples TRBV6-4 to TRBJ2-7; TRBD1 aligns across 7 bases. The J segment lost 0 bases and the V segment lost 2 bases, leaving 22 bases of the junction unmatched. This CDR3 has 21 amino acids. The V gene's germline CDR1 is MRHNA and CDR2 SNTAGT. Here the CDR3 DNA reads TGTGCCAGCAGTGACCTAGAAATGACAGGGTTGGTGGGGTATAACTCCTACGAGCAGTACTTC. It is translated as CASSDLEMTGLVGYNSYEQYF.

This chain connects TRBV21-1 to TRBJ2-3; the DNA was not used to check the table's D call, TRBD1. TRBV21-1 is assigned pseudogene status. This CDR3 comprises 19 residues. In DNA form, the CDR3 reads TGTGCCAGCAGCAAAGGGGTATACGGACAGGGCGGTGTCACAGATACGCAGTATTTT. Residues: CASSKGVYGQGGVTDTQYF.

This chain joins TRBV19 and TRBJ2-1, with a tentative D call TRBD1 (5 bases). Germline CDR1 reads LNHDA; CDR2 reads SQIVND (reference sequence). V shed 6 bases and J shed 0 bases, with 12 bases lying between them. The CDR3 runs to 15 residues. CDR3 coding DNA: TGTGCCAGTAGACCACAGGAGAGCTCCTACAATGAGCAGTTCTTC. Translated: CASRPQESSYNEQFF.

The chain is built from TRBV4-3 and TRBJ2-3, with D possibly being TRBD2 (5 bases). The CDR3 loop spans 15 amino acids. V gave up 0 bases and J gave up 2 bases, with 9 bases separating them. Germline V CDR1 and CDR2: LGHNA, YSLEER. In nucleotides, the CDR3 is TGCGCCAGCAGCCAAGACGCGGGTTACACAGATACGCAGTATTTT. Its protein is CASSQDAGYTDTQYF.

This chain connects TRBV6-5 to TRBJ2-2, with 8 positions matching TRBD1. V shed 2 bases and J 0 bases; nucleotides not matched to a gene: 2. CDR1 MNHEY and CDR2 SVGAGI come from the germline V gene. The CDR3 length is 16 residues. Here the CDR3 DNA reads TGTGCCAGCAGTTACCAGGGGGCCCCGAACACCGGGGAGCTGTTTTTT. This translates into CASSYQGAPNTGELFF.

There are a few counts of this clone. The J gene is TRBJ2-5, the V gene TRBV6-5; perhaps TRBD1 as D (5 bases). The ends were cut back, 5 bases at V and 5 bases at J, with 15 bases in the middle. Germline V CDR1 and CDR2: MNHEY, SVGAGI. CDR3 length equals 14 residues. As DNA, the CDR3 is TGTGCCAGCAGTAGGGGTGGGCAAAGGGAGACCCAGTACTTC. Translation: CASSRGGQRETQYF.

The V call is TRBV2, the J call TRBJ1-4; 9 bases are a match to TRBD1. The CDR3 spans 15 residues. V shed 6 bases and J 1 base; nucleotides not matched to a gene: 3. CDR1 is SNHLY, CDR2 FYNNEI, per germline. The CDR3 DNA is TGTGCCAGCAGGGGACAGGGAATAACTAATGAAAAACTGTTTTTT. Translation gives CASRGQGITNEKLFF.

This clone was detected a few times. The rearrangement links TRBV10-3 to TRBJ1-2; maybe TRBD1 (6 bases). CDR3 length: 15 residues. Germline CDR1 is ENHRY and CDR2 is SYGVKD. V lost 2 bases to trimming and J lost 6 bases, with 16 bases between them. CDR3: CAISERTGSIDGYTF. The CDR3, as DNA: TGTGCCATCAGTGAGCGTACAGGGAGCATCGATGGCTACACCTTC.

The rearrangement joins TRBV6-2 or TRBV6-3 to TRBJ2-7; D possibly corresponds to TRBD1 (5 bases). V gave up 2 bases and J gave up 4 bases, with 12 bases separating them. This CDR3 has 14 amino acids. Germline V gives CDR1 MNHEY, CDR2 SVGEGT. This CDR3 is CASSYDRARYEQYF. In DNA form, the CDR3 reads TGTGCCAGCAGTTACGACAGAGCTAGATACGAGCAGTACTTC.

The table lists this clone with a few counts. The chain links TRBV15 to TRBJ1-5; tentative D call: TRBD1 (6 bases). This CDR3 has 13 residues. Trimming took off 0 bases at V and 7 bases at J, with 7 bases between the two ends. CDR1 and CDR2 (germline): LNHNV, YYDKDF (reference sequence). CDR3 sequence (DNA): TGTGCCACCAGCAGAGATCAGGGGCAGCCCCAGCATTTT. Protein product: CATSRDQGQPQHF.